Presented here are 21 T cell receptor beta chains from one specimen sequenced in a study of blood T cells in healthy people across ages. Together with a sample-barcoded 5' primer, a J-beta primer mix was included in a second PCR lasting about 7 to 11 cycles. TCRdb called the 5' RACE reads again in MiXCR, with one record for every CDR3 protein. The repertoire includes about 1.5 million distinct CDR3 sequences, approximately 43% of them detected once, and more than 4% sits in the top ten. Sequenced material: blood. The origin of the receptors is a woman aged 18-29 years in good health.

The chain links TRBV5-1 to TRBJ1-5; 7 bases fit TRBD1. This CDR3 spans 15 amino acids. Germline loops: CDR1 SGHRS, CDR2 YFSETQ. V trimming: 5 bases; J trimming: 0 bases; junction bases outside the gene matches: 5. The CDR3 DNA sequence: TGCGCCAGCAGATACACAGGGGATAGCAATCAGCCCCAGCATTTT. Translation gives CASRYTGDSNQPQHF.

This clonotype appeared a single time. CDR3 protein: CSASAGLAGGRGEQFF. The DNA for the CDR3 is TGCAGTGCTAGCGCAGGACTAGCGGGAGGGAGGGGTGAGCAGTTCTTC. This sequence joins TRBV20-1 and TRBJ2-1; 15 nucleotides align to TRBD2. V was clipped by 3 bases and J by 9 bases; unmatched bases: 9. This CDR3 is 16 amino acids long. Germline-derived CDR1 and CDR2 are DFQATT and SNEGSKA (reference sequence).

The chain recombines TRBV6-5 with TRBJ2-1, with 10 bases aligning to TRBD2. Germline V CDR1 and CDR2: MNHEY, SVGAGI. The CDR3 covers 15 residues. V lost 7 bases and J lost 0; bases outside the gene matches: 3. The chain's CDR3 is CASIQRGGSYNEQFF. The CDR3 bases are TGTGCCAGCATCCAGCGGGGGGGCTCCTACAATGAGCAGTTCTTC.

The table lists this clonotype with a few counts. The chain links TRBV27 to TRBJ1-1; D may be TRBD1 (5 bases). CDR1 and CDR2 (germline): MNHEY, SMNVEV (reference sequence). The V and J ends lost 8 bases and 4 bases respectively, with 8 bases between them. The CDR3 is 11 amino acids. The CDR3 nucleotides are TGTGCCAGCGGGAGGGGCACTGAAGCTTTCTTT. The encoded protein is CASGRGTEAFF.

This clonotype was observed a handful of times. The CDR3 loop is CASSVLTGSTDTQYF. The CDR3 coding sequence is TGTGCCAGCAGTGTTCTGACCGGGAGCACAGATACGCAGTATTTT. V usage is TRBV2 and J usage is TRBJ2-3, with D unresolved. The germline CDR1 and CDR2 sequences are SNHLY and FYNNEI. The CDR3 runs to 15 residues. Between the trimmed V and J ends, which lost 4 bases and 0 bases, there was a span of 11 bases.

The chain links TRBV18 to TRBJ2-5, with 8 bases that match TRBD2. V dropped 2 bases and J dropped 0; count of bases not matched to a gene: 5. The CDR3 loop spans 16 amino acids. Germline V gives CDR1 KGHSH, CDR2 LQKENI. CDR3 protein: CASSPIPSGHQETQYF. DNA of the CDR3: TGTGCCAGCTCACCAATACCTAGCGGGCACCAAGAGACCCAGTACTTC.

The V and J genes are TRBV7-2 and TRBJ2-5; 8 bases are shared with TRBD1. Germline assignment: CDR1 SGHTA and CDR2 FQGNSA. The V and J ends lost 5 bases and 11 bases, in that order; junction bases with no gene match: 13. The CDR3 is 14 amino acids. The CDR3, as DNA: TGTGCCAGCAGCCGGGACAGGAGGCACGATGAGCAGTACTTC. Translating it yields CASSRDRRHDEQYF. Using reference TRBV7-2 and TRBJ2-5 for the parts outside the CDR3, the full variable domain is GAGVSQSPSNKVTEKGKDVELRCDPISGHTALYWYRQSLGQGLEFLIYFQGNSAPDKSGLPSDRFSAERTGGSVSTLTIQRTQQEDSAVYLCASSRDRRHDEQYFGPGTRLLVL.

The chain couples TRBV7-2 to TRBJ2-7; maybe TRBD2 (6 bases). V was pared by 1 base and J by 3 bases, with 13 bases between. CDR3 size: 15 residues. CDR1 and CDR2 (germline): SGHTA, FQGNSA. Written as DNA, the CDR3 is TGTGCCAGCAGCTTAGTAAAAAAGGGACTCTACGAGCAGTACTTC. This sequence encodes CASSLVKKGLYEQYF. The whole variable domain, filled in from reference TRBV7-2 and TRBJ2-7, reads GAGVSQSPSNKVTEKGKDVELRCDPISGHTALYWYRQSLGQGLEFLIYFQGNSAPDKSGLPSDRFSAERTGGSVSTLTIQRTQQEDSAVYLCASSLVKKGLYEQYFGPGTRLTVT.

This clonotype has only a few counts. The CDR3 spells CASRMGGSDTQYF. CDR3 coding DNA: TGTGCCAGCAGAATGGGGGGGTCAGATACGCAGTATTTT. This chain links TRBV27 with TRBJ2-3, with 7 bases fitting TRBD2. The CDR3 covers 13 residues. Germline V gives CDR1 MNHEY, CDR2 SMNVEV (reference sequence). The V segment lost 6 bases and the J segment 4 bases; nucleotides outside the gene matches: 4.

This chain joins TRBV4-3 and TRBJ2-1; TRBD2 agrees at 9 bases. This CDR3 is 15 amino acids long. Trimming took 3 bases from V and 4 from J; bases not matched to a gene: 4. Germline values: CDR1 LGHNA, CDR2 YSLEER. This chain's CDR3 is CASSHQRGDYNEQFF. The CDR3 nucleotides are TGCGCCAGCAGCCACCAGCGGGGGGATTACAATGAGCAGTTCTTC.

In DNA form, the CDR3 reads TGCGCCAGCAGCTTACAGCGGGAGCGCGAGCAGTACTTC. Encoded protein: CASSLQREREQYF. The rearrangement uses TRBV5-1 and TRBJ2-7, with 8 bases aligning to TRBD2. Trimming cost V 2 bases and J 6 bases; bases outside gene matches: 4. CDR1 and CDR2 from the germline V gene are SGHRS and YFSETQ. The CDR3 is 13 amino acids.

This clonotype has just a few counts. This chain uses TRBV7-2 with TRBJ1-2; 12 bases are a match to TRBD1. The CDR3 runs 16 residues. Germline loops: CDR1 SGHTA, CDR2 FQGNSA. The trim removed 2 bases at V and 8 bases at J, leaving 9 bases unmatched. The CDR3 loop is CASSLRDRGRQGGYTF. As DNA, the CDR3 is TGTGCCAGCAGCTTAAGGGACAGGGGGCGCCAGGGCGGCTACACCTTC.

The J gene is TRBJ2-2, the V gene TRBV5-1, with 11 bases fitting TRBD2. CDR3 length equals 15 residues. With V trimmed by 2 bases and J by 5 bases, 2 bases remained unmatched. The germline V gene has CDR1 SGHRS and CDR2 YFSETQ. Here the CDR3 DNA reads TGCGCCAGCAGCTTACTAGCGGGGGAGACCGGGGAGCTGTTTTTT. Amino acids: CASSLLAGETGELFF.

The chain couples TRBV25-1 to TRBJ1-2; D is unresolved. This CDR3 is built from 14 residues. Trimming cost V 6 bases and J 4 bases, with 15 bases left between them. Germline CDR1 reads MGHDK; CDR2 reads SYGVNS. The CDR3 sequence is CASRATGIPYGYTF. As DNA, the CDR3 is TGTGCCAGCAGGGCGACGGGGATCCCCTATGGCTACACCTTC.

The rearrangement links TRBV5-1 to TRBJ2-1; maybe TRBD2 (6 bases). CDR1 and CDR2 from the germline V gene are SGHRS and YFSETQ. This CDR3 is 13 amino acids long. The V and J ends lost 4 bases and 10 bases respectively, with 15 bases between them. The DNA for the CDR3 is TGCGCCAGCAGCACCCTACTAGCAGGCGAGCAGTTCTTC. Translation: CASSTLLAGEQFF.

This clonotype was seen a few times. This chain uses TRBV7-9 with TRBJ1-2; D not resolved. This CDR3 has 16 amino acids. V lost 1 base to trimming and J lost 7 bases, with 19 bases between them. CDR1 is SEHNR, CDR2 FQNEAQ, per germline (reference sequence). The CDR3 DNA follows: TGTGCCAGCAGCTTAGGAGTTGAACAGTCACGGGGTGGCTACACCTTC. It encodes CASSLGVEQSRGGYTF. Using reference TRBV7-9 and TRBJ1-2 for the parts outside the CDR3, the full variable domain is DTGVSQNPRHKITKRGQNVTFRCDPISEHNRLYWYRQTLGQGPEFLTYFQNEAQLEKSRLLSDRFSAERPKGSFSTLEIQRTEQGDSAMYLCASSLGVEQSRGGYTFGSGTRLTVV.

This clonotype was found a few times. The chain is built from TRBV28 and TRBJ1-2; 8 nucleotides agree with TRBD1. The V gene end was trimmed by 2 bases and the J gene end by 4 bases; junction bases not matched to a gene: 6. The germline CDR1 and CDR2 sequences are MDHEN and SYDVKM. The CDR3 is 15 amino acids. CDR3 sequence: CASSLLPGGSYGYTF. The CDR3 DNA follows: TGTGCCAGCAGTTTACTTCCAGGGGGCTCCTATGGCTACACCTTC.

The CDR3 here is CATSRMSASTYEQYF. The CDR3 bases are TGTGCCACCAGCAGGATGAGTGCCAGTACCTACGAGCAGTACTTC. The rearrangement links TRBV15 to TRBJ2-7, with D unresolved. The V and J ends lost 3 bases and 2 bases respectively, with 14 bases between them. Germline CDR1 is LNHNV and CDR2 is YYDKDF (reference sequence). This CDR3 contains 15 residues.

The chain recombines TRBV27 with TRBJ2-2; 13 bases agree with TRBD2. Germline CDR1 and CDR2: MNHEY and SMNVEV (reference sequence). V lost 5 bases to trimming and J lost 7 bases; unmatched junction nucleotides: 7. There are 16 residues in the CDR3. The CDR3 spells CASSIGTSGTVGELFF. The CDR3 DNA reads as TGTGCCAGCAGTATCGGGACTAGCGGGACTGTCGGGGAGCTGTTTTTT.

The chain recombines TRBV7-2 with TRBJ2-5; 10 nucleotides align to TRBD2. The end of the DNA aligns better with TRBJ2-7, so the J call may be wrong. The CDR3 loop spans 15 amino acids. Germline V lookup: CDR1 SGHTA, CDR2 FQGNSA. CDR3 loop: CASSSQTSGAYEQYF. The CDR3 nucleotides are TGTGCCAGCAGTTCCCAAACTAGCGGGGCCTACGAGCAGTACTTC.

The genes are TRBV7-2 and TRBJ2-7; D is perhaps TRBD2 (6 bases). Matching the DNA end better, TRBJ2-5 makes the J call doubtful. Germline V gives CDR1 SGHTA, CDR2 FQGNSA. CDR3 length equals 14 residues. Written as DNA, the CDR3 is TGTGCCAGCAGCTTAGACCTGGGGGGAAGGACCCAGTACTTC. Translating gives CASSLDLGGRTQYF.